These 13 T cell receptor beta chains share one sample of origin, sequenced in a study of blood T cell repertoires in COVID-19. Clones were sequenced by immunoSEQ multiplex PCR, and TCRdb holds only the in-frame ones, with some missing. The sample shows about 120,000 clones, approximately 90% of them seen only once. The material sequenced was peripheral blood. The receptor source for this set is a human donor with acute or convalescent COVID-19. The donor label of this sample is uncertain.

The chain recombines TRBV11-2 with TRBJ1-6; 10 bases align to TRBD1. In germline, CDR1 is SGHAT, CDR2 FQNNGV. Germline trimming cut 3 bases from V and 10 bases from J; bases unmatched to any gene: 6. The CDR3 spans 15 residues. The CDR3 is CASSFSRDRGSPLHF. The CDR3 bases are TGTGCCAGCAGCTTTTCGAGGGACAGGGGCTCACCCCTCCACTTT.

The rearrangement joins TRBV5-1 to TRBJ1-1; the match to TRBD1 covers 9 bases. CDR3 size: 15 residues. Looked up from germline, CDR1 is SGHRS and CDR2 is YFSETQ. V dropped 4 bases and J dropped 1; count of bases not matched to a gene: 5. The CDR3 reads CASSLQGARNTEAFF. CDR3 DNA: TGCGCCAGCAGCCTACAGGGGGCGCGGAACACTGAAGCTTTCTTT.

V usage is TRBV30 and J usage is TRBJ2-2, with TRBD1 identical over 7 bases. This CDR3 has 16 residues. Germline V gene sequence: CDR1 GTSNPN, CDR2 SVGIG (reference sequence). V lost 5 bases and J lost 4; bases outside the gene matches: 13. In nucleotides, the CDR3 is TGTGCCTGGTTGGACAGGCGGCCAGGCGGCACCGGGGAGCTGTTTTTT. Protein: CAWLDRRPGGTGELFF.

The chain couples TRBV29-1 to TRBJ2-3; TRBD2 matches 13 bases. Germline V CDR1 and CDR2: SQVTM, ANQGSEA. V lost 6 bases, J lost 2 bases, and 5 bases stayed unmatched. The CDR3 loop spans 15 amino acids. The CDR3 is CSVTGTSGVTDTQYF. The CDR3 DNA reads as TGCAGCGTCACCGGGACTAGCGGGGTCACAGATACGCAGTATTTT.

The sample holds one count of this clone. The chain joins TRBV19 to TRBJ1-1; D is possibly TRBD1 (6 bases). Trimming removed 4 bases at V and 5 bases at J, with 11 bases between. The CDR3 covers 13 residues. Germline V gene lookup returns CDR1 LNHDA and CDR2 SQIVND (reference sequence). The CDR3 DNA is TGTGCCAGTAGTACAGGGGACGGGACTGAAGCTTTCTTT. Encoded protein: CASSTGDGTEAFF. Together with reference TRBV19 and TRBJ1-1, the CDR3 gives the full variable domain: DGGITQSPKYLFRKEGQNVTLSCEQNLNHDAMYWYRQDPGQGLRLIYYSQIVNDFQKGDIAEGYSVSREKKESFPLTVTSAQKNPTAFYLCASSTGDGTEAFFGQGTRLTVV.

J is TRBJ1-5 and V is TRBV2, with D unresolved. V lost 6 bases to trimming and J lost 0 bases, with 12 bases between them. The CDR3 covers 15 residues. Per germline, CDR1 SNHLY and CDR2 FYNNEI. CDR3 nucleotide sequence: TGTGCCAGCAGCCTCTCTATAATTAGCAATCAGCCCCAGCATTTT. Translating it yields CASSLSIISNQPQHF.

This sequence joins TRBV9 and TRBJ2-2; maybe TRBD1 (6 bases). The CDR3 runs to 18 residues. Germline-derived CDR1 and CDR2 are SGDLS and YYNGEE. Trimming left V 4 bases short and J 1 base short, with 20 bases between. CDR3 sequence (DNA): TGTGCCAGCAGCCAAGCGGAAAGGACAGTGTTGAACACCGGGGAGCTGTTTTTT. Translation: CASSQAERTVLNTGELFF.

The chain joins TRBV28 to TRBJ1-5, with 7 bases lining up with TRBD1. This CDR3 region has 15 residues. Looked up from germline, CDR1 is MDHEN and CDR2 is SYDVKM. After removal of 4 bases from V and 0 bases from J, the junction contained 3 bases not matched to a gene. CDR3 DNA sequence: TGTGCCAGCAGTTACCAGGGGGTTAGCAATCAGCCCCAGCATTTT. Its protein is CASSYQGVSNQPQHF.

There are a few counts of this clone. The chain couples TRBV5-1 to TRBJ2-1; 8 positions match TRBD1. Trimming took 0 bases from V and 7 from J; bases not matched to a gene: 6. There are 15 residues in the CDR3. Per germline, CDR1 SGHRS and CDR2 YFSETQ. CDR3 loop: CASSLALTGANEQFF. The CDR3 DNA is TGCGCCAGCAGCTTGGCCTTGACAGGGGCAAATGAGCAGTTCTTC.

The J gene is TRBJ2-2, the V gene TRBV19; TRBD1 agrees at 8 bases. Germline V CDR1 and CDR2: LNHDA, SQIVND (reference sequence). Trimming took 8 bases from V and 5 from J; bases not matched to a gene: 10. The CDR3 is made up of 15 amino acids. In DNA, the CDR3 is TGTGCCAGTTCAGGGGGCTCGAGGGGGACCGGGGAGCTGTTTTTT. This encodes CASSGGSRGTGELFF.

The chain joins TRBV6-2 or TRBV6-3 to TRBJ1-5, with 7 bases fitting TRBD1. The CDR3 contains 14 residues. Losses at the gene ends were 6 bases for V and 4 bases for J; bases not matched to a gene: 6. Germline CDR1 MNHEY, CDR2 SVGEGT. The CDR3 is CASSGTALNQPQHF. The CDR3 DNA sequence: TGTGCCAGCAGCGGGACAGCCTTAAATCAGCCCCAGCATTTT.

V usage is TRBV19 and J usage is TRBJ1-5; D perhaps matches TRBD1 (5 bases). Trimming cost V 3 bases and J 3 bases, with 9 bases left between them. Germline V CDR1 and CDR2: LNHDA, SQIVND (reference sequence). CDR3 size: 14 residues. The chain's CDR3 is CASSIRGSNQPQHF. DNA for the CDR3: TGTGCCAGTAGTATCCGGGGGTCCAATCAGCCCCAGCATTTT.

There are a few counts of this clone. V is TRBV6-5 and J is TRBJ2-7; TRBD1 might be the D (6 bases). V was pared by 8 bases and J by 1 base, with 12 bases between. The CDR3 runs to 13 residues. CDR1 and CDR2 (germline): MNHEY, SVGAGI. The DNA for the CDR3 is TGTGCCAGCTCCGGGACACGATCCTACGAGCAGTACTTC. It yields the protein CASSGTRSYEQYF.